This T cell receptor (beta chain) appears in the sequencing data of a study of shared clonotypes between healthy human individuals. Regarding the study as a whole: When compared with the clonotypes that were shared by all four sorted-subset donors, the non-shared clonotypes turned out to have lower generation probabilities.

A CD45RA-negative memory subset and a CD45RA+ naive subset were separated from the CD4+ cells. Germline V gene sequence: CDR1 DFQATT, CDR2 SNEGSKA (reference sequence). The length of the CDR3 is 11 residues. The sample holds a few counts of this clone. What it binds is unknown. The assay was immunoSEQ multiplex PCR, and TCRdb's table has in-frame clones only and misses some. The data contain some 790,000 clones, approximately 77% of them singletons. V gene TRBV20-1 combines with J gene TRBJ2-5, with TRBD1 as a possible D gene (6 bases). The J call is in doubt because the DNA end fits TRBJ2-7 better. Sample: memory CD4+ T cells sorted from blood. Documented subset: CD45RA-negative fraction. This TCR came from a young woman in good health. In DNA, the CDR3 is TGCGGACCACTAGGGGGTGGCGAGCAGTACTTC. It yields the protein CGPLGGGEQYF.